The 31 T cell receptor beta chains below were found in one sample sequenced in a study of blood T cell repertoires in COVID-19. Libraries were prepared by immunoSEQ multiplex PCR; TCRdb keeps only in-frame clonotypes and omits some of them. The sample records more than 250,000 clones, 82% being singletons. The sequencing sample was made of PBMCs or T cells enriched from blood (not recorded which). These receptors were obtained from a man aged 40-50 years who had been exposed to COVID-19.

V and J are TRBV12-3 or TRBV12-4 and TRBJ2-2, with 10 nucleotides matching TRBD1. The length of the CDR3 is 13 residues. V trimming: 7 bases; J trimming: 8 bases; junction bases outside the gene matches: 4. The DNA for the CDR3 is TGTGCCAGCATGGGACAGGGGTTGGGGGAGCTGTTTTTT. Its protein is CASMGQGLGELFF.

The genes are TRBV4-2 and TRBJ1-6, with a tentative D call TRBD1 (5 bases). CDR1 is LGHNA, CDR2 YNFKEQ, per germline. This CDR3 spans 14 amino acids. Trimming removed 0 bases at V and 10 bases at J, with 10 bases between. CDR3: CASSQDSGISPLHF. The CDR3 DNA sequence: TGTGCCAGCAGCCAAGATTCAGGGATATCACCCCTCCACTTT.

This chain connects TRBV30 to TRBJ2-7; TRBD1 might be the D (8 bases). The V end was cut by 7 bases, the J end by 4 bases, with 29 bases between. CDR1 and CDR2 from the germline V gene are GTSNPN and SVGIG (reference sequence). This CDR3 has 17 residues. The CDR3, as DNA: TGTGCCTCAGGGGGAGGGACAGGAGTTCGTGGACTGTACGAGCAGTACTTC. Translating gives CASGGGTGVRGLYEQYF.

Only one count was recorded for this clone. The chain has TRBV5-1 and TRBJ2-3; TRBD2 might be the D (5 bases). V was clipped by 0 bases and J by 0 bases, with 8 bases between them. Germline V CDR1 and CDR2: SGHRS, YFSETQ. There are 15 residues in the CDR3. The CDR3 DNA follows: TGCGCCAGCAGCTTGGACGGGATAAGCACAGATACGCAGTATTTT. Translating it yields CASSLDGISTDTQYF.

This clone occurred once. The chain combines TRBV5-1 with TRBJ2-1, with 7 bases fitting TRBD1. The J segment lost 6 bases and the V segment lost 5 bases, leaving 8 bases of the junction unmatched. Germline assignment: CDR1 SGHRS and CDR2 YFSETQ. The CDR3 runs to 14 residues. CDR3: CASRAGQESNEQFF. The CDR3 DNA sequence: TGCGCCAGCAGGGCTGGACAGGAAAGCAATGAGCAGTTCTTC.

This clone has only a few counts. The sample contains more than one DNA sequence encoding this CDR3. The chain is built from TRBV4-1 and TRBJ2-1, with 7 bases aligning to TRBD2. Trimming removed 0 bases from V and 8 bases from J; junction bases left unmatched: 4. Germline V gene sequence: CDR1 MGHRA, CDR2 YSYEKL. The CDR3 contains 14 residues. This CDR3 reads CASSQDGGGYEQFF. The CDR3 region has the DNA TGCGCCAGCAGCCAAGATGGCGGGGGATATGAGCAGTTCTTC.

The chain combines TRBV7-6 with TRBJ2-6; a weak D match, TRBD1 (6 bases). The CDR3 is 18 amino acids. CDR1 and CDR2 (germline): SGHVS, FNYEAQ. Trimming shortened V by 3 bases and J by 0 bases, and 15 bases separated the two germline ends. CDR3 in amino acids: CASSFTGLGASGANVLTF. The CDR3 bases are TGTGCCAGCAGCTTTACAGGGCTCGGGGCCTCTGGGGCCAACGTCCTGACTTTC.

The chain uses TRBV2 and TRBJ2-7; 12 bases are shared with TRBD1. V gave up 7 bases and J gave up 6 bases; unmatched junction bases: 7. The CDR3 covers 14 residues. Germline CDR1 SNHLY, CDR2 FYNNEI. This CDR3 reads CASTPGTGGSEQYF. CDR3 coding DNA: TGTGCCAGCACCCCCGGGACAGGGGGCTCCGAGCAGTACTTC.

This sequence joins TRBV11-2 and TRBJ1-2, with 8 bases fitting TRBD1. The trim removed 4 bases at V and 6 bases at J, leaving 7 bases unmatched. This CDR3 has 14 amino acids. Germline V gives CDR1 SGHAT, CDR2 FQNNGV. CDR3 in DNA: TGTGCCAGCAGCTCGCAGGGGGCGCGGAATGGCTACACCTTC. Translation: CASSSQGARNGYTF.

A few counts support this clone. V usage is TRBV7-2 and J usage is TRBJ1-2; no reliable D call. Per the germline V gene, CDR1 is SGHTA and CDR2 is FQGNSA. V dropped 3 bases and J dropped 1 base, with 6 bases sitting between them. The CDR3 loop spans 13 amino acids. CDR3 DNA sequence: TGTGCCAGCAGCTTTATTAGTAACTATGGCTACACCTTC. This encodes CASSFISNYGYTF.

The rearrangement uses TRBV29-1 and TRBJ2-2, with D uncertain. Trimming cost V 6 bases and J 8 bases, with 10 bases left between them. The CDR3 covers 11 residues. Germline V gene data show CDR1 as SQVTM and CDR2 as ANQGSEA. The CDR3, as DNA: TGCAGCGTCGTCCGTGTAGGGGAGCTGTTTTTT. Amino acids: CSVVRVGELFF.

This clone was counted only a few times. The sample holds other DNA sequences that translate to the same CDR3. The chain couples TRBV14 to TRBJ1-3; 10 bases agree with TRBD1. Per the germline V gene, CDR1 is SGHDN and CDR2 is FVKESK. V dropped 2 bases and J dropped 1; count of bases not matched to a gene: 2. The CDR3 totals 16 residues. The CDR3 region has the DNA TGTGCCAGCAGCCAACGGACAGGGGGTTCTGGAAACACCATATATTTT. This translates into CASSQRTGGSGNTIYF.

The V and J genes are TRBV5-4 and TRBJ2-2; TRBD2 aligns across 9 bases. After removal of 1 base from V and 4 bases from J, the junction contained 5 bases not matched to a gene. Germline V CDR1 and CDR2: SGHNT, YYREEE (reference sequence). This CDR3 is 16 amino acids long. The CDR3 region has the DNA TGTGCCAGCAGCTTGAGCGGGAGGTCGGCCACCGGGGAGCTGTTTTTT. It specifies CASSLSGRSATGELFF.

CDR3 region: CASSPWTGVNYGYTF. In DNA, the CDR3 is TGTGCCAGCAGCCCCTGGACAGGAGTCAACTATGGCTACACCTTC. The chain recombines TRBV3-1 (or the pseudogene TRBV3-2) with TRBJ1-2; 7 bases agree with TRBD1. The CDR3 runs 15 residues. Unmatched junction bases numbered 7, after V lost 4 bases and J lost 2 bases. Germline V gene sequence: CDR1 LGHDT, CDR2 YNNKEL (reference sequence).

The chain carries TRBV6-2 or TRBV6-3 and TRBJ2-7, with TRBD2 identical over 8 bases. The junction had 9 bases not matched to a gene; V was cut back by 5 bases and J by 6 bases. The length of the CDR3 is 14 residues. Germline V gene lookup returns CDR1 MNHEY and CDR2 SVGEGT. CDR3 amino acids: CASSGREGWSEQYF. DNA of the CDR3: TGTGCCAGCAGTGGCCGGGAGGGGTGGTCCGAGCAGTACTTC.

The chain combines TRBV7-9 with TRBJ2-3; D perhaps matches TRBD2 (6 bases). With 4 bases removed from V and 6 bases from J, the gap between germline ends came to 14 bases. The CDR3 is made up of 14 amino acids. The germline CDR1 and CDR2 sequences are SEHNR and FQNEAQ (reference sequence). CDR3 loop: CASSSGGGSDTQYF. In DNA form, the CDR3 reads TGTGCCAGCAGCTCCGGTGGGGGGTCGGATACGCAGTATTTT.

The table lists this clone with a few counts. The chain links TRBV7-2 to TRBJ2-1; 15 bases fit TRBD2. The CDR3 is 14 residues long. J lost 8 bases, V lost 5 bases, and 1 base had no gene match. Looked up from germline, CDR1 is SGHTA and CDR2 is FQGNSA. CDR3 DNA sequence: TGTGCCAGCAGCCGGACTAGCGGGAGGGATGAGCAGTTCTTC. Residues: CASSRTSGRDEQFF.

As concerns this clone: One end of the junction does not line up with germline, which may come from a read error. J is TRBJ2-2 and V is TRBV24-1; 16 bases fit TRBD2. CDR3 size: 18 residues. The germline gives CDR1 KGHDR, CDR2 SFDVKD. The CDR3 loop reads CATSGRGLAGGGTGELFF. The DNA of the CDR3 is TGTGCCACTAGTGGCAGGGGACTAGCGGGAGGGGGCACCGGGGAGCTGTTTTTT.

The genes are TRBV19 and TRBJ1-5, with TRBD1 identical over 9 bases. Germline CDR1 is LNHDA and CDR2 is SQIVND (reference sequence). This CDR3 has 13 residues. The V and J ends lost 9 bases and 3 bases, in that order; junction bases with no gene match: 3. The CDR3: CASTGGNNQPQHF. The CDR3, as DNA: TGTGCCAGCACAGGGGGCAACAATCAGCCCCAGCATTTT.

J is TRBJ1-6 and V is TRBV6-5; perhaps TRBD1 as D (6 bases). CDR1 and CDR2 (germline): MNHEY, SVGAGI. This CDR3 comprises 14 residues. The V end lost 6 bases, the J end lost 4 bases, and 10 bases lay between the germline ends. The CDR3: CASSRTAYNSPLHF. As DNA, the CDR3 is TGTGCCAGCAGCCGGACAGCGTATAATTCACCCCTCCACTTT.

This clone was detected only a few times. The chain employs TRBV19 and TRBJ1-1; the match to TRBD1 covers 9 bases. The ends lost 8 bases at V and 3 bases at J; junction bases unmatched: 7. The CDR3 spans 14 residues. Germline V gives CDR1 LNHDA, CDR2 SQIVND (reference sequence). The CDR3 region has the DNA TGTGCCAGTTCTTCACAGGGGGCTTACACTGAAGCTTTCTTT. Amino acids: CASSSQGAYTEAFF.

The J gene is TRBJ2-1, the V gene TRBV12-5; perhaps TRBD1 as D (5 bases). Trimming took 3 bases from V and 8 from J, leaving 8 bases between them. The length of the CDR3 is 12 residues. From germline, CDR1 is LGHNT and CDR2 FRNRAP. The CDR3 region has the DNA TGTGCTAGTGGTTTAGGGGCGTATGAGCAGTTCTTC. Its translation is CASGLGAYEQFF.

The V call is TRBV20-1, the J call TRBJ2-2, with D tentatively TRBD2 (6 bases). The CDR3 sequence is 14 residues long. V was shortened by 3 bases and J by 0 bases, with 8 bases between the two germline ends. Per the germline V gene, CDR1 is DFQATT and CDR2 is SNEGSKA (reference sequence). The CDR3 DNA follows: TGCAGTGCTAGTAGCGGAGCGAACACCGGGGAGCTGTTTTTT. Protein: CSASSGANTGELFF.

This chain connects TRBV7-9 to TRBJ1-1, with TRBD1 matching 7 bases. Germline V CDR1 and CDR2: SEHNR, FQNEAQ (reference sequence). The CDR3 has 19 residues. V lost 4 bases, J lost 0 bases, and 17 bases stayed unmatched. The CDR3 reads CASSSRAWLTGSVNTEAFF. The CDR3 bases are TGTGCCAGCAGCTCAAGGGCCTGGCTGACAGGGTCCGTGAACACTGAAGCTTTCTTT.

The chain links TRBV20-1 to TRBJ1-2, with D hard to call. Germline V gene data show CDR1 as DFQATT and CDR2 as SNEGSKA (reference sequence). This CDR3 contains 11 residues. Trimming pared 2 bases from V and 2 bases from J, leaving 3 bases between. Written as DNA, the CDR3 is TGCAGTGCTAGACCAAACTATGGCTACACCTTC. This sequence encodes CSARPNYGYTF.

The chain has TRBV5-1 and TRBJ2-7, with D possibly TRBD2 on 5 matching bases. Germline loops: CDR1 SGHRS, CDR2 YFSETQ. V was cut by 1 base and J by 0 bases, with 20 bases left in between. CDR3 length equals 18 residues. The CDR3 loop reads CASSLRGRTAKASYEQYF. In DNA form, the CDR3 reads TGCGCCAGCAGCTTGCGAGGGCGGACCGCAAAGGCCTCCTACGAGCAGTACTTC.

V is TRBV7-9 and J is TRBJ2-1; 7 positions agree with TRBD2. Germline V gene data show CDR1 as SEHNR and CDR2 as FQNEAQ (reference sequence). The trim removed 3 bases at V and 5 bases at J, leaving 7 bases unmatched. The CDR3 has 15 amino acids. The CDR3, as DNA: TGTGCCAGCAGCTTTTTAGCGGGTCAACACAATGAGCAGTTCTTC. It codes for CASSFLAGQHNEQFF.

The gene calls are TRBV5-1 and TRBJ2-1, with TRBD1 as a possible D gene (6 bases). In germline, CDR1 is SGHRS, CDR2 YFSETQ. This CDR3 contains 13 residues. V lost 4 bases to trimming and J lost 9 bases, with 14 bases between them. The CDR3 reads CASSVRTEAEQFF. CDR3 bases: TGCGCCAGCAGCGTCCGGACAGAGGCTGAGCAGTTCTTC.

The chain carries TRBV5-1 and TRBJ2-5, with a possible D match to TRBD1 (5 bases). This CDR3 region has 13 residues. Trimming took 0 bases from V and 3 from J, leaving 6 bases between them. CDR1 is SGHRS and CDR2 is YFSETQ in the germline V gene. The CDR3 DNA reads TGCGCCAGCAGCTTGGGACAGAAAGAGACCCAGTACTTC. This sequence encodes CASSLGQKETQYF.

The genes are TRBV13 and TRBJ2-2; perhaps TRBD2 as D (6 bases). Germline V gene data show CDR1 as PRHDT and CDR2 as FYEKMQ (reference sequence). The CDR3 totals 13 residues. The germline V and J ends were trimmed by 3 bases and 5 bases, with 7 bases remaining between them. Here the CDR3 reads CASSLGGTGELFF. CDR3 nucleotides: TGTGCCAGCAGCTTGGGGGGTACCGGGGAGCTGTTTTTT.

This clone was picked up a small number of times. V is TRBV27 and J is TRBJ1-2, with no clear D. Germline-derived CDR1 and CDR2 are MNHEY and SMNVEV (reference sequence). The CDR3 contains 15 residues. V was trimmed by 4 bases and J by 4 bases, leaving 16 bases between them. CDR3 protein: CASSSSIGNLYGYTF. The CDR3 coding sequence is TGTGCCAGCAGTTCATCTATCGGGAACCTCTATGGCTACACCTTC.